This T cell receptor (beta chain) stems from a study of shared clonotypes between healthy human individuals. The count of this clone is one. Germline-derived CDR1 and CDR2 are SEHNR and FQNEAQ (reference sequence). The CDR3 has 15 residues. The V and J ends lost 5 bases and 1 base respectively, with 13 bases between them. Clones were sequenced by immunoSEQ multiplex PCR, and TCRdb holds only the in-frame ones, with some missing. This table has around 980,000 clones, 78% appearing once. V gene TRBV7-9 combines with J gene TRBJ2-3, with D possibly matching TRBD2 (6 bases). The sequence came from a man aged 18 to 35 in good health. Some clones in this sample may be carry-over from other donors' samples. Sequencing was performed on memory CD4+ T cells from PBMCs. Noted subset: CD45RA-negative fraction. Written as DNA, the CDR3 is TGTGCCAGCAGCACCCGAGGCGGGGGCACAGATACGCAGTATTTT. Translated: CASSTRGGGTDTQYF.